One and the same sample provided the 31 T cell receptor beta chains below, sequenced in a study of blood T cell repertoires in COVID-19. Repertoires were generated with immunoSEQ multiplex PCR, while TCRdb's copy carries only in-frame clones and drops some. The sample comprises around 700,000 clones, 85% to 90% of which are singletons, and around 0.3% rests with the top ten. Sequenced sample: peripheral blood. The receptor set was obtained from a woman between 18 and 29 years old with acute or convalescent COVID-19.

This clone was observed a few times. DNA of the CDR3: TGTGCCAGCAGCTTAGGGTGGAGTGGCTACACCTTC. Its protein is CASSLGWSGYTF. This sequence joins TRBV7-9 and TRBJ1-2; D uncertain. The CDR3 totals 12 residues. V was shortened by 1 base and J by 7 bases, with 7 bases between the two germline ends. The V gene's germline CDR1 is SEHNR and CDR2 FQNEAQ (reference sequence). The variable domain in full, completed from reference TRBV7-9 and TRBJ1-2, reads DTGVSQNPRHKITKRGQNVTFRCDPISEHNRLYWYRQTLGQGPEFLTYFQNEAQLEKSRLLSDRFSAERPKGSFSTLEIQRTEQGDSAMYLCASSLGWSGYTFGSGTRLTVV.

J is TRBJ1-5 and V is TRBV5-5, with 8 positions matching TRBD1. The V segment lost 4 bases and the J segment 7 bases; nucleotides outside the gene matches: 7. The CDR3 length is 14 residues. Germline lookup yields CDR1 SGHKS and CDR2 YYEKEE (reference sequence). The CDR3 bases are TGTGCCAGCAGCCCCTTCAGGGGGCAACAGCCCCAGCATTTT. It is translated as CASSPFRGQQPQHF. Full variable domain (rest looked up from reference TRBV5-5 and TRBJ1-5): DAGVTQSPTHLIKTRGQQVTLRCSPISGHKSVSWYQQVLGQGPQFIFQYYEKEERGRGNFPDRFSARQFPNYSSELNVNALLLGDSALYLCASSPFRGQQPQHFGDGTRLSIL.

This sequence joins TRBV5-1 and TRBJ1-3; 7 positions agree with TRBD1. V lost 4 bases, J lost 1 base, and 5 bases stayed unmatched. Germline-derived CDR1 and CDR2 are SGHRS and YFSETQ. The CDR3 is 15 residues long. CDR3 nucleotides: TGCGCCAGCAGCGGCGGGACAGAATCTGGAAACACCATATATTTT. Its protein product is CASSGGTESGNTIYF. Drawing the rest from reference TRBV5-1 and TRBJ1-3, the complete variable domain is KAGVTQTPRYLIKTRGQQVTLSCSPISGHRSVSWYQQTPGQGLQFLFEYFSETQRNKGNFPGRFSGRQFSNSRSEMNVSTLELGDSALYLCASSGGTESGNTIYFGEGSWLTVV.

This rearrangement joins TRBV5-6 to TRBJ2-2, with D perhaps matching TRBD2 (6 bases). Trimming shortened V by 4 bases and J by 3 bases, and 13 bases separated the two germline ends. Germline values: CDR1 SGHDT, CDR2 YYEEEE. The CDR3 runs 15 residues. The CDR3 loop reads CASSLGLTDTGELFF. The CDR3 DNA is TGTGCCAGCAGCCTAGGACTAACGGACACCGGGGAGCTGTTTTTT.

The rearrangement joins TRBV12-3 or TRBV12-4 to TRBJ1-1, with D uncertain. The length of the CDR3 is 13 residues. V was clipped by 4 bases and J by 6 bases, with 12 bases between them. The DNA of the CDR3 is TGTGCCAGCAGTTCTGGCCTGCTGGCTGAAGCTTTCTTT. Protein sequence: CASSSGLLAEAFF.

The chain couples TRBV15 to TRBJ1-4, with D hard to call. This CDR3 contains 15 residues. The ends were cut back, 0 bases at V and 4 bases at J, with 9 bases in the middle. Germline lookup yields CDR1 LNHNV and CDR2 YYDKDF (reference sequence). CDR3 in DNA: TGTGCCACCAGCAGAGACGTAAAACTTAATGAAAAACTGTTTTTT. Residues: CATSRDVKLNEKLFF.

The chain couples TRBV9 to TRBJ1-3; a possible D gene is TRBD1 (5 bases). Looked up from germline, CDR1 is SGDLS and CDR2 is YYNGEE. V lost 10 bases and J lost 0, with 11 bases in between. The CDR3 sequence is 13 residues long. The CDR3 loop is CAPRGDSGNTIYF. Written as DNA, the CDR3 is TGTGCCCCAAGGGGTGACTCTGGAAACACCATATATTTT.

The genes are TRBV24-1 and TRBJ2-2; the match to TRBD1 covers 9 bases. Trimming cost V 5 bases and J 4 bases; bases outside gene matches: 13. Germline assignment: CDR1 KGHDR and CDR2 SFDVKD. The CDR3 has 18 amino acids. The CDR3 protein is CATSAAVGGQGSTGELFF. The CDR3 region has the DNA TGTGCCACCAGTGCGGCTGTGGGTGGACAGGGGTCCACCGGGGAGCTGTTTTTT.

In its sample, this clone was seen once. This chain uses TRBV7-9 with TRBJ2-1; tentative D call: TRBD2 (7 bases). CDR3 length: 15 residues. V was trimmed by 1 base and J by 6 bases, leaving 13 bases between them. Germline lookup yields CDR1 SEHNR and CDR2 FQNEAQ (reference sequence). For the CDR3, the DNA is TGTGCCAGCAGCTTAGATGAGGCGGGGGCCAATGAGCAGTTCTTC. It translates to CASSLDEAGANEQFF.

The CDR3 sequence is CASSALTGGSQPQHF. CDR3 nucleotide sequence: TGTGCCAGCAGCGCACTTACAGGGGGGAGTCAGCCCCAGCATTTT. The chain is built from TRBV7-6 and TRBJ1-5; TRBD1 matches at 8 bases. Germline-derived CDR1 and CDR2 are SGHVS and FNYEAQ. This CDR3 has 15 residues. The trim removed 5 bases at V and 6 bases at J, leaving 9 bases unmatched.

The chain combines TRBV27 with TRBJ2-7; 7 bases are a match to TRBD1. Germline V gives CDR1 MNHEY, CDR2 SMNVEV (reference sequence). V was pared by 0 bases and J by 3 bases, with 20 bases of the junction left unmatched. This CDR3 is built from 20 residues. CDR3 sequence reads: CASSLSVVLSGTASFYEQYF. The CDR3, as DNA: TGTGCCAGCAGTTTATCAGTTGTGCTCAGTGGGACAGCTAGCTTCTACGAGCAGTACTTC.

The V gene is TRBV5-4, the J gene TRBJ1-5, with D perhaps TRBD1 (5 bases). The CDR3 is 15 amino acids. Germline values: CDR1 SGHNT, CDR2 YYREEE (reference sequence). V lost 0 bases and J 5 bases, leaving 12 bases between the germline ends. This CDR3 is CASSLDAGTHQPQHF. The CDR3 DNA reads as TGTGCCAGCAGCTTGGACGCGGGGACCCATCAGCCCCAGCATTTT.

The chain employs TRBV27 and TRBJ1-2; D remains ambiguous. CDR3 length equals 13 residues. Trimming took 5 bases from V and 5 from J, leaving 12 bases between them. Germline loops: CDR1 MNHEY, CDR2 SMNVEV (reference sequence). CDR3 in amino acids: CASSPYTGYGYTF. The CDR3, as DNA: TGTGCCAGCAGTCCATACACCGGGTATGGCTACACCTTC.

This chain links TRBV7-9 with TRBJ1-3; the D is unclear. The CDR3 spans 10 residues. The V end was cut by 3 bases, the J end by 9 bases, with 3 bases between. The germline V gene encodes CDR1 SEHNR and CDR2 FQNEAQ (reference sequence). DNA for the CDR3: TGTGCCAGCAGCTTCAGCACCATATATTTT. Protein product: CASSFSTIYF.

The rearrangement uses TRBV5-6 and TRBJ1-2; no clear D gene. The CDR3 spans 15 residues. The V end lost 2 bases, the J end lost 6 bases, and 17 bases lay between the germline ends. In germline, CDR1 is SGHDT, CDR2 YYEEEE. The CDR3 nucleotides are TGTGCCAGCAGCTTTGAGACAAGGGAGAGGGATGGCTACACCTTC. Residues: CASSFETRERDGYTF.

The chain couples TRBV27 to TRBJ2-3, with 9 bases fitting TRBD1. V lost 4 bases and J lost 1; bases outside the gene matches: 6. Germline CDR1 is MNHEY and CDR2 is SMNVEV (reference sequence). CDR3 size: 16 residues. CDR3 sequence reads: CASSWRTGDGTDTQYF. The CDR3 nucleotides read TGTGCCAGCAGTTGGCGGACAGGGGACGGCACAGATACGCAGTATTTT.

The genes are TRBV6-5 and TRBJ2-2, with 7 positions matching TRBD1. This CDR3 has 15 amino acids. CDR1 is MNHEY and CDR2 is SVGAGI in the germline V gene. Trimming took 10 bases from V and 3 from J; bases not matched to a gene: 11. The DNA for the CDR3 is TGTGCCATCGAATCTGGGACAGACTACACCGGGGAGCTGTTTTTT. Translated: CAIESGTDYTGELFF.

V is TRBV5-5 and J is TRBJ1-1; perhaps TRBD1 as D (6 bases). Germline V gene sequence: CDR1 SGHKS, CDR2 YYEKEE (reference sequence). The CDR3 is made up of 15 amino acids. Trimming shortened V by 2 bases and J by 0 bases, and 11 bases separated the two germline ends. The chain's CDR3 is CASSLRGTLNTEAFF. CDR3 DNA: TGTGCCAGCAGCTTAAGGGGGACCCTGAACACTGAAGCTTTCTTT.

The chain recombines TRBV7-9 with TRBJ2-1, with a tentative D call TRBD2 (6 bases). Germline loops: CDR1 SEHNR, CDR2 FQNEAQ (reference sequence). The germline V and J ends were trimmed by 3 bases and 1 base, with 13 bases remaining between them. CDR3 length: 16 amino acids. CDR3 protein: CASSLPGTASYNEQFF. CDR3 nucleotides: TGTGCCAGCAGCTTGCCCGGGACTGCGTCCTACAATGAGCAGTTCTTC.

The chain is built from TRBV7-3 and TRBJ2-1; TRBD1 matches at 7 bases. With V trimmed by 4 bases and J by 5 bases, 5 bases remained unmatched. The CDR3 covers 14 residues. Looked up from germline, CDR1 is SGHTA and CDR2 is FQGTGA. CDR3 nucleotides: TGTGCCAGCAGCTCCGAGACAGGGCACAATGAGCAGTTCTTC. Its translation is CASSSETGHNEQFF.

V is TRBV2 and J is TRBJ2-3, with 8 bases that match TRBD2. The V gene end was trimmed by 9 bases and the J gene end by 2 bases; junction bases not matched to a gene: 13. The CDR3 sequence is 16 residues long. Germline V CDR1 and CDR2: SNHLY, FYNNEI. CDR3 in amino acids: CASKRGPPGNTDTQYF. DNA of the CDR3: TGTGCCAGTAAGCGGGGGCCGCCGGGCAACACAGATACGCAGTATTTT. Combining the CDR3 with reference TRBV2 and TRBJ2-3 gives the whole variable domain EPEVTQTPSHQVTQMGQEVILRCVPISNHLYFYWYRQILGQKVEFLVSFYNNEISEKSEIFDDQFSVERPDGSNFTLKIRSTKLEDSAMYFCASKRGPPGNTDTQYFGPGTRLTVL.

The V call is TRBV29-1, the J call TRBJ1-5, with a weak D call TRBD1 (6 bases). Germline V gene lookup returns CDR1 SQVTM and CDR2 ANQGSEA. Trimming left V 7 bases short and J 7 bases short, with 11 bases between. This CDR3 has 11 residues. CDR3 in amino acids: CSAGGGQPQHF. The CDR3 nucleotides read TGCAGCGCCGGGGGGGGCCAGCCCCAGCATTTT.

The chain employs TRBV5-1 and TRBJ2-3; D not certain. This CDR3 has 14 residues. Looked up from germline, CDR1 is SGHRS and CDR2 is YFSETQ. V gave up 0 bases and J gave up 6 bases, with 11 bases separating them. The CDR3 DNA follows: TGCGCCAGCAGCTTGGGAGGCACGCGGGATACGCAGTATTTT. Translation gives CASSLGGTRDTQYF.

The DNA of the CDR3 is TGTGCCACGGGAGGATCGGACAGGGTGGCTTCACCCCTCCACTTT. It translates to CATGGSDRVASPLHF. This rearrangement joins TRBV30 to TRBJ1-6, with 8 bases lining up with TRBD1. The CDR3 is 15 amino acids. V was pared by 8 bases and J by 9 bases, with 15 bases of the junction left unmatched. Per the germline V gene, CDR1 is GTSNPN and CDR2 is SVGIG (reference sequence).

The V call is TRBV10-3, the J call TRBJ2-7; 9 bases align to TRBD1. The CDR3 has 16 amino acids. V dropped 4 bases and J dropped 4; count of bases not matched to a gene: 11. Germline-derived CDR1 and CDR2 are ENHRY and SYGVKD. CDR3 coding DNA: TGTGCCATCAGTGCAAGGACAGGGGCGGTACGGTACGAGCAGTACTTC. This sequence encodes CAISARTGAVRYEQYF.

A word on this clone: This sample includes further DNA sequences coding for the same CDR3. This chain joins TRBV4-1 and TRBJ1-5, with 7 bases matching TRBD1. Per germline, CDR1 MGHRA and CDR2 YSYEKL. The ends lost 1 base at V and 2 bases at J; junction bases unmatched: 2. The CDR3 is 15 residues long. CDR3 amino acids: CASSQGGTGNQPQHF. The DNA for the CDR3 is TGCGCCAGCAGCCAAGGGGGGACAGGCAATCAGCCCCAGCATTTT.

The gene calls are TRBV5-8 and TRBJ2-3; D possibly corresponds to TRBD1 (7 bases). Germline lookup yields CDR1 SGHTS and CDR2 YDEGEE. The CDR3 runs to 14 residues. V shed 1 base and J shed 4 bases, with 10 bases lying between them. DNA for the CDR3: TGTGCCAGCAGCTTGCAGGGGGGCGCAGATACGCAGTATTTT. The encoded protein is CASSLQGGADTQYF.

CDR3 loop: CATSDPGQGNEQFF. CDR3 in DNA: TGTGCCACCAGTGACCCGGGACAGGGAAATGAGCAGTTCTTC. The V gene is TRBV24-1, the J gene TRBJ2-1, with 9 bases matching TRBD1. The CDR3 sequence is 14 residues long. The junction had 4 bases not matched to a gene; V was cut back by 4 bases and J by 7 bases. Germline V lookup: CDR1 KGHDR, CDR2 SFDVKD.

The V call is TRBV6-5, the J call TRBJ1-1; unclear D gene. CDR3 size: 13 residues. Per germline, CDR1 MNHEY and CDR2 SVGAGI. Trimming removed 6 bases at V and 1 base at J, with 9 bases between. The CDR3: CASRMAGNTEAFF. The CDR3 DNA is TGTGCCAGCAGGATGGCAGGGAACACTGAAGCTTTCTTT.

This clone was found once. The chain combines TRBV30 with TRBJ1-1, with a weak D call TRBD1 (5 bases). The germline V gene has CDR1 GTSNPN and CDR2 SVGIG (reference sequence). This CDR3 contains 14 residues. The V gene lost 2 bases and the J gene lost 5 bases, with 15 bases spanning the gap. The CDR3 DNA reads TGTGCCTGGAGTCTAGTAGTAAGGGGAACTGAAGCTTTCTTT. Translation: CAWSLVVRGTEAFF. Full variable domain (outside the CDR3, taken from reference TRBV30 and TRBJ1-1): SQTIHQWPATLVQPVGSPLSLECTVEGTSNPNLYWYRQAAGRGLQLLFYSVGIGQISSEVPQNLSASRPQDRQFILSSKKLLLSDSGFYLCAWSLVVRGTEAFFGQGTRLTVV.

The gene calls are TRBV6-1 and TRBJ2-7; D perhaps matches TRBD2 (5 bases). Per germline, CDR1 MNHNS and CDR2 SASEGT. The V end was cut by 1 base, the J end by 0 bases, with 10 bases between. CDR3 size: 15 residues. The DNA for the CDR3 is TGTGCCAGCAGTGAAGACGAGGGAAGCTCCTACGAGCAGTACTTC. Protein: CASSEDEGSSYEQYF.